The 13 T cell receptor beta chains below were found in one sample sequenced in a study of blood T cell repertoires in COVID-19. The protocol was immunoSEQ multiplex PCR, while the TCRdb copy is restricted to in-frame clones and leaves out a portion. The profile shows over 200,000 clones, around nine tenths of them singletons. Material: peripheral blood. These receptors originate from a woman aged 18-29 years who had recovered from COVID-19.

This clone was seen just once. The J gene is TRBJ1-1, the V gene TRBV6-2 or TRBV6-3, with D possibly being TRBD1 (6 bases). The CDR3 has 15 amino acids. With 0 bases removed from V and 4 bases from J, the gap between germline ends came to 12 bases. Germline lookup yields CDR1 MNHEY and CDR2 SVGEGT. In DNA, the CDR3 is TGTGCCAGCAGTTACTCAGGGGGGGGCGGCACTGAAGCTTTCTTT. Translation gives CASSYSGGGGTEAFF.

The CDR3 DNA reads TGTGCCAGCAGTTACTCGAATATAGCTCTCTATGGCTACACCTTC. This translates into CASSYSNIALYGYTF. This rearrangement joins TRBV6-5 to TRBJ1-2; D is unclear. CDR3 size: 15 residues. V shed 0 bases and J shed 4 bases, with 12 bases lying between them. Per the germline V gene, CDR1 is MNHEY and CDR2 is SVGAGI.

V is TRBV7-6 and J is TRBJ2-7; 8 nucleotides agree with TRBD1. Trimming cost V 5 bases and J 0 bases; bases outside gene matches: 3. Germline CDR1 is SGHVS and CDR2 is FNYEAQ. This CDR3 region has 14 residues. For the CDR3, the DNA is TGTGCCAGCAGCCAGGGACAGGCCTCCTACGAGCAGTACTTC. Protein product: CASSQGQASYEQYF.

The J gene is TRBJ2-7, the V gene TRBV25-1; D gene unclear. V was cut by 3 bases and J by 0 bases, with 12 bases left in between. This CDR3 spans 15 amino acids. Germline assignment: CDR1 MGHDK and CDR2 SYGVNS. CDR3 bases: TGTGCCAGCAGTGATCCCCTTAGGAGCTCCTACGAGCAGTACTTC. Amino acids: CASSDPLRSSYEQYF.

The rearrangement joins TRBV7-2 to TRBJ2-3; TRBD2 matches 11 bases. Germline CDR1 SGHTA, CDR2 FQGNSA. CDR3 length equals 14 residues. Unmatched junction bases numbered 0, after V lost 3 bases and J lost 4 bases. The CDR3 sequence is CASSFSGRADTQYF. CDR3 coding DNA: TGTGCCAGCAGCTTTAGCGGGAGGGCAGATACGCAGTATTTT.

This clone occurred once. The V call is TRBV7-9, the J call TRBJ1-3; TRBD1 matches 9 bases. In germline, CDR1 is SEHNR, CDR2 FQNEAQ (reference sequence). The CDR3 contains 15 residues. V was pared by 5 bases and J by 2 bases, with 4 bases of the junction left unmatched. CDR3 DNA sequence: TGTGCCAGCAGCGAAACAGGGGGCACTGGAAACACCATATATTTT. It specifies CASSETGGTGNTIYF.

V is TRBV5-1 and J is TRBJ2-1; 12 bases match TRBD2. The CDR3 is 14 residues long. The V gene end was trimmed by 7 bases and the J gene end by 4 bases; junction bases not matched to a gene: 3. Germline V lookup: CDR1 SGHRS, CDR2 YFSETQ. The chain's CDR3 is CASATSGSYNEQFF. The DNA of the CDR3 is TGCGCCAGCGCGACTAGCGGGAGTTACAATGAGCAGTTCTTC.

The V and J genes are TRBV16 and TRBJ1-1, with D tentatively TRBD1 (6 bases). The germline gives CDR1 KGHSY, CDR2 FQNENV. Deletions cut 2 bases from V and 11 bases from J, with 33 bases between. This CDR3 has 19 residues. The CDR3 sequence is CASSQTRTIRGGRQVGAFF. For the CDR3, the DNA is TGTGCCAGCAGCCAAACTCGGACCATTCGGGGGGGGCGCCAGGTTGGGGCTTTCTTT.

The chain joins TRBV24-1 to TRBJ2-2; 7 bases map to TRBD1. After removal of 9 bases from V and 3 bases from J, the junction contained 9 bases not matched to a gene. Germline CDR1 reads KGHDR; CDR2 reads SFDVKD. This CDR3 has 15 residues. In DNA, the CDR3 is TGTGCCACCTCGCCCAACCAGGGGGACACCGGGGAGCTGTTTTTT. Protein sequence: CATSPNQGDTGELFF.

The chain recombines TRBV7-9 with TRBJ1-5, with 7 bases matching TRBD1. CDR3 length: 16 residues. In germline, CDR1 is SEHNR, CDR2 FQNEAQ (reference sequence). Trimming cost V 5 bases and J 0 bases; bases outside gene matches: 7. CDR3 loop: CASSQGTDSSNQPQHF. The CDR3 DNA is TGTGCCAGCAGCCAAGGGACAGATAGTAGCAATCAGCCCCAGCATTTT.

The chain joins TRBV6-5 to TRBJ1-1; possible D gene TRBD1, 6 bases. V was shortened by 10 bases and J by 0 bases, with 9 bases between the two germline ends. Germline CDR1 reads MNHEY; CDR2 reads SVGAGI. The CDR3 length is 12 residues. As DNA, the CDR3 is TGTGCCACCGGACAGATGAACACTGAAGCTTTCTTT. This sequence encodes CATGQMNTEAFF.

The chain uses TRBV7-9 and TRBJ1-3; TRBD1 might be the D (5 bases). This CDR3 spans 15 amino acids. The germline V gene has CDR1 SEHNR and CDR2 FQNEAQ (reference sequence). Trimming removed 3 bases from V and 0 bases from J, with 9 bases in between. The CDR3 sequence is CASSLQGYSGNTIYF. In DNA form, the CDR3 reads TGTGCCAGCAGCTTGCAGGGTTACTCTGGAAACACCATATATTTT. The variable domain in full, completed from reference TRBV7-9 and TRBJ1-3, reads DTGVSQNPRHKITKRGQNVTFRCDPISEHNRLYWYRQTLGQGPEFLTYFQNEAQLEKSRLLSDRFSAERPKGSFSTLEIQRTEQGDSAMYLCASSLQGYSGNTIYFGEGSWLTVV.

This chain uses TRBV4-2 with TRBJ1-1; maybe TRBD1 (5 bases). The germline V and J ends were trimmed by 4 bases and 1 base, with 7 bases remaining between them. Germline assignment: CDR1 LGHNA and CDR2 YNFKEQ. This CDR3 is built from 13 residues. CDR3 amino acids: CASSPTGNTEAFF. The CDR3 region has the DNA TGTGCCAGCAGCCCCACAGGGAACACTGAAGCTTTCTTT.